These 14 T cell receptor beta chains originate from one sample sequenced in a study of monozygotic twins with inflammatory bowel disease. TCRdb reprocessed the 5' RACE reads and stores each CDR3 protein as one record, lacking DNA. Its clone listing holds about 300,000 distinct CDR3 sequences. Sequenced input: blood. These receptors were obtained from a human donor with ulcerative colitis or Crohn's disease, or a healthy co-twin of an affected twin (not recorded which).

The chain couples TRBV24-1 to TRBJ1-5. The CDR3 length is 12 residues. The germline CDR1 and CDR2 sequences are KGHDR and SFDVKD. The CDR3: CATSDPDQPQHF.

The chain uses TRBV18 and TRBJ1-2. The CDR3 has 11 amino acids. CDR1 and CDR2 (germline): KGHSH, LQKENI. CDR3 residues: CASSPMDGYTF.

This chain links TRBV30 with TRBJ1-2. This CDR3 contains 13 residues. From germline, CDR1 is GTSNPN and CDR2 SVGIG (reference sequence). CDR3 amino acids: CAWSPHKGNGYTF. Full variable domain (outside the CDR3, taken from reference TRBV30 and TRBJ1-2): SQTIHQWPATLVQPVGSPLSLECTVEGTSNPNLYWYRQAAGRGLQLLFYSVGIGQISSEVPQNLSASRPQDRQFILSSKKLLLSDSGFYLCAWSPHKGNGYTFGSGTRLTVV.

The J gene is TRBJ2-1, the V gene TRBV7-9; TCRdb indicates TRBD2, and absent DNA this call remains unverified. The CDR3 has 15 residues. The germline gives CDR1 SEHNR, CDR2 FQNEAQ (reference sequence). The CDR3 sequence is CASSPTSGVNNEQFF.

V usage is TRBV20-1 and J usage is TRBJ2-6; the D call from TCRdb, TRBD1, cannot be confirmed without DNA. Germline V CDR1 and CDR2: DFQATT, SNEGSKA (reference sequence). The CDR3 consists of 15 residues. CDR3: CSALDPRSGANVLTF.

The chain is built from TRBV5-4 and TRBJ2-7; TCRdb gives TRBD1 as the D gene, but with no DNA this cannot be confirmed. Germline V gene data show CDR1 as SGHNT and CDR2 as YYREEE (reference sequence). The CDR3 covers 16 residues. CDR3 sequence reads: CASSSKSGHSYYEQYF.

The rearrangement links TRBV7-7 to TRBJ2-5; the TRBD2 assignment by TCRdb is unverifiable without DNA. The CDR3 covers 13 residues. CDR1 and CDR2 from the germline V gene are SSHAT and FNYEAQ (reference sequence). The CDR3 protein is CASSLNRRGTQYF.

The rearrangement joins TRBV5-6 to TRBJ2-2. The CDR3 is 16 amino acids. CDR1 SGHDT and CDR2 YYEEEE come from the germline V gene. The CDR3 loop reads CASIMFGGGNTGELFF.

V usage is TRBV10-1 and J usage is TRBJ2-7. The germline V gene has CDR1 WNHNN and CDR2 SYGVQD (reference sequence). This CDR3 is 13 amino acids long. CDR3 sequence reads: CASSEGTRYEQYF.

This CDR3 reads CASSSGSSGTDTQYF. The rearrangement joins TRBV7-2 to TRBJ2-3. Germline assignment: CDR1 SGHTA and CDR2 FQGNSA. This CDR3 is 15 amino acids long.

This CDR3 is CASSASFTGPNEDEQFF. This chain connects TRBV5-1 to TRBJ2-1; TCRdb names TRBD1, which stays unverified in the absence of DNA. There are 17 residues in the CDR3. Germline V gives CDR1 SGHRS, CDR2 YFSETQ.

CDR3 sequence reads: CASSLVQGNQPQHF. The J gene is TRBJ1-5, the V gene TRBV7-2; TCRdb proposes TRBD1, but this gene call is untestable without DNA. The CDR3 contains 14 residues. Per the germline V gene, CDR1 is SGHTA and CDR2 is FQGNSA.

V and J are TRBV5-1 and TRBJ2-1; the TCRdb call, TRBD1, lacks DNA for checking. The CDR3 is 17 residues long. Germline CDR1 is SGHRS and CDR2 is YFSETQ. The CDR3 region is CASSLERGTVSYNEQFF.

This chain connects TRBV20-1 to TRBJ2-7; no DNA is available, so the TRBD2 call from TCRdb remains unchecked. The CDR3 is 16 residues long. From germline, CDR1 is DFQATT and CDR2 SNEGSKA (reference sequence). The CDR3 loop reads CSARDVVTGLVYEQYF.